The sample holds a few counts of the clone carrying this T cell receptor (beta chain). The sample is drawn from a study of shared clonotypes between healthy human individuals. This CDR3 contains 13 residues. Trimming stripped 6 bases from V and 3 bases from J, with 12 bases between. CDR1 and CDR2 from the germline V gene are MNHEY and SVGAGI. Libraries were prepared by immunoSEQ multiplex PCR; TCRdb keeps only in-frame clonotypes and omits some of them. The sample has around 500,000 clones; roughly 85% are singletons. This chain uses TRBV6-5 with TRBJ2-7; D ambiguous. What was sequenced was PBMCs. The receptor's source is a woman aged 40 to 49 in good health. Some clones in this sample may be carry-over from other donors' samples. CDR3 region: CASSNTERYEQYF. The DNA of the CDR3 is TGTGCCAGCAGCAACACCGAACGCTACGAGCAGTACTTC.